Listed here are 3 T cell receptor beta chains from one sample, sequenced in a study of PD-L1 blockade in urothelial cancer. Produced via immunoSEQ multiplex PCR; TCRdb's table is partial and in-frame only. Found here are about 76,000 clones, around 84% of them singletons; the top ten hold 4% to 6%. This material consisted of PBMCs, taken around atezolizumab (anti-PD-L1) treatment. The receptors stem from a man between 65 and 85 years old with urothelial cancer.

The sample holds a few counts of this clone. V gene TRBV5-4 combines with J gene TRBJ2-1; TRBD2 is a possible D gene (5 bases). Germline V gives CDR1 SGHNT, CDR2 YYREEE (reference sequence). V was trimmed by 3 bases and J by 6 bases, leaving 10 bases between them. The CDR3 contains 13 residues. The CDR3 sequence: CASSSTTSNEQFF. The CDR3, as DNA: TGTGCCAGCAGCTCCACTACTAGCAATGAGCAGTTCTTC.

The J gene is TRBJ2-1, the V gene TRBV5-1; 7 positions agree with TRBD2. The CDR3 runs to 16 residues. The trim removed 0 bases at V and 4 bases at J, leaving 7 bases unmatched. Germline-derived CDR1 and CDR2 are SGHRS and YFSETQ. CDR3 nucleotides: TGCGCCAGCAGCTTGGTACTAGCGTCGAGGTACAATGAGCAGTTCTTC. It translates to CASSLVLASRYNEQFF. The full variable domain, its missing parts supplied by reference TRBV5-1 and TRBJ2-1, is KAGVTQTPRYLIKTRGQQVTLSCSPISGHRSVSWYQQTPGQGLQFLFEYFSETQRNKGNFPGRFSGRQFSNSRSEMNVSTLELGDSALYLCASSLVLASRYNEQFFGPGTRLTVL.

The chain combines TRBV7-8 with TRBJ2-3; D is unclear. The CDR3 has 13 residues. Germline V gene lookup returns CDR1 SGHVS and CDR2 FQNEAQ. V lost 0 bases and J 5 bases, leaving 6 bases between the germline ends. The CDR3 bases are TGTGCCAGCAGCTTAGCGTTGAGAGATACGCAGTATTTT. Its protein product is CASSLALRDTQYF.